One sample yielded the 25 T cell receptor beta chains listed below, sequenced in a study of T cells in severe cutaneous drug reactions. The patients sequenced had a carbamazepine-induced Stevens-Johnson syndrome or toxic epidermal necrolysis reaction. Libraries were made by iRepertoire multiplex PCR with TCR subtype-specific primers for bulk and single-cell sequencing. Following a re-call of the multiplex PCR reads, TCRdb has one entry per CDR3 protein and lacks DNA. This sample lists around 20,000 distinct CDR3 sequences; its ten largest clones have over 6.5%. What was sequenced was PBMCs. All receptors derive from a human donor with toxic epidermal necrolysis, a severe cutaneous drug reaction.

The rearrangement uses TRBV27 and TRBJ2-5; TCRdb lists TRBD2, though no DNA is available to test this call. This CDR3 region has 15 residues. Germline CDR1 is MNHEY and CDR2 is SMNVEV (reference sequence). The CDR3 is CASSSRAGEQETQYF.

Considering frequency, this clonotype is medium-sized. V usage is TRBV2 and J usage is TRBJ1-5; TCRdb designates TRBD1, a call that cannot be tested without DNA. This CDR3 comprises 14 residues. CDR1 is SNHLY and CDR2 is FYNNEI in the germline V gene. CDR3 protein: CASNVQATGEPQHF.

The V call is TRBV20-1, the J call TRBJ2-5; as DNA is missing, the TRBD1 call by TCRdb cannot be tested. The CDR3 is 13 residues long. Germline loops: CDR1 DFQATT, CDR2 SNEGSKA (reference sequence). The CDR3 protein is CSARGTGGETQYF.

This chain links TRBV10-3 with TRBJ2-7. The CDR3 has 15 residues. Germline-derived CDR1 and CDR2 are ENHRY and SYGVKD. The chain's CDR3 is CAISEVSGRAYEQYF.

V gene TRBV19 combines with J gene TRBJ1-5; lacking DNA, the TRBD1 call made by TCRdb goes unchecked. The CDR3 is 12 residues long. Germline V gene sequence: CDR1 LNHDA, CDR2 SQIVND (reference sequence). The CDR3 region is CASSIEWGTQHF.

V gene TRBV14 combines with J gene TRBJ2-1; absent DNA, TCRdb's TRBD1 call cannot be checked. The CDR3 runs 15 residues. The germline CDR1 and CDR2 sequences are SGHDN and FVKESK. CDR3 sequence reads: CASSPGAGGYNEQFF.

The CDR3 is CASSLGQTDTQYF. V is TRBV12-3 or TRBV12-4 and J is TRBJ2-3; absent DNA, TCRdb's TRBD1 call cannot be checked. The CDR3 is made up of 13 amino acids.

Judged by frequency, this clonotype is medium-sized. The CDR3 here is CASSLAQGYEQYF. The gene calls are TRBV7-7 and TRBJ2-7; lacking DNA, the TRBD1 call made by TCRdb goes unchecked. The CDR3 is 13 residues long. Germline V gene data show CDR1 as SSHAT and CDR2 as FNYEAQ (reference sequence).

Judged by frequency, this clonotype is medium-sized. This sequence joins TRBV6-5 and TRBJ2-1; TCRdb's D call of TRBD1 is untestable without DNA. The CDR3 is 14 amino acids. The germline V gene has CDR1 MNHEY and CDR2 SVGAGI. CDR3 sequence: CASSYQGAGNEQFF.

The chain couples TRBV28 to TRBJ2-7. The CDR3 loop spans 12 amino acids. Germline V gene lookup returns CDR1 MDHEN and CDR2 SYDVKM. CDR3 amino acids: CASSWTAYEQYF.

By frequency, this clonotype is medium-sized. The chain combines TRBV6-6 with TRBJ1-6; with no DNA, the TCRdb D assignment of TRBD1 cannot be verified. This CDR3 comprises 13 residues. Germline-derived CDR1 and CDR2 are MNHNY and SVGAGI (reference sequence). The chain's CDR3 is CASSSALGSPLHF.

The chain has TRBV19 and TRBJ1-5; the D gene TCRdb calls, TRBD1, cannot be checked with no DNA. The CDR3 loop spans 13 amino acids. CDR1 is LNHDA, CDR2 SQIVND, per germline (reference sequence). The CDR3 sequence is CASLGQSNQPQHF.

The V gene is TRBV2, the J gene TRBJ1-2. This CDR3 is built from 12 residues. Germline CDR1 is SNHLY and CDR2 is FYNNEI. CDR3 region: CASSLGTGGYTF.

The rearrangement links TRBV7-9 to TRBJ1-3. The germline V gene encodes CDR1 SEHNR and CDR2 FQNEAQ (reference sequence). The CDR3 is 12 amino acids. The CDR3 spells CASSLDGDTIYF.

The chain recombines TRBV10-2 with TRBJ2-3; TCRdb lists TRBD2, though no DNA is available to test this call. CDR3 size: 17 residues. CDR1 is WSHSY, CDR2 SAAADI, per germline. The CDR3 sequence is CASSDLGLAGSTDTQYF.

This clonotype is identified as medium-sized from frequency. The chain has TRBV2 and TRBJ2-3; TCRdb gives TRBD1 as the D gene, but with no DNA this cannot be confirmed. Looked up from germline, CDR1 is SNHLY and CDR2 is FYNNEI. The CDR3 totals 13 residues. CDR3 residues: CASGLGEADTQYF. The whole variable domain, remainder taken from reference TRBV2 and TRBJ2-3, is EPEVTQTPSHQVTQMGQEVILRCVPISNHLYFYWYRQILGQKVEFLVSFYNNEISEKSEIFDDQFSVERPDGSNFTLKIRSTKLEDSAMYFCASGLGEADTQYFGPGTRLTVL.

The CDR3 sequence: CASRRGGTEAFF. V usage is TRBV27 and J usage is TRBJ1-1; absent DNA, TCRdb's TRBD1 call cannot be checked. CDR3 length: 12 amino acids. CDR1 and CDR2 from the germline V gene are MNHEY and SMNVEV (reference sequence).

This chain links TRBV9 with TRBJ2-5; there is no DNA to check the TCRdb D call of TRBD2. Looked up from germline, CDR1 is SGDLS and CDR2 is YYNGEE. CDR3 size: 17 residues. This chain's CDR3 is CASSVGGGRALLPTQYF.

The chain couples TRBV6-1 to TRBJ2-3; without DNA, the TCRdb call of TRBD1 cannot be checked. The germline CDR1 and CDR2 sequences are MNHNS and SASEGT. This CDR3 region has 15 residues. The CDR3 reads CASSEAEGQPDTQYF.

The rearrangement uses TRBV28 and TRBJ2-7; TCRdb selects TRBD1, and the lack of DNA leaves this call unchecked. CDR3 length: 15 residues. Germline V gene sequence: CDR1 MDHEN, CDR2 SYDVKM. CDR3 protein: CASSLGGTVGSEQYF. Full variable domain (remainder filled in from reference TRBV28 and TRBJ2-7): DVKVTQSSRYLVKRTGEKVFLECVQDMDHENMFWYRQDPGLGLRLIYFSYDVKMKEKGDIPEGYSVSREKKERFSLILESASTNQTSMYLCASSLGGTVGSEQYFGPGTRLTVT.

The chain has TRBV20-1 and TRBJ2-1; the TCRdb call, TRBD2, lacks DNA for checking. The CDR3 totals 13 residues. Germline V gene sequence: CDR1 DFQATT, CDR2 SNEGSKA (reference sequence). The CDR3 sequence: CSAGGRGNNEQFF.

In terms of frequency, this clonotype is medium-sized (0.01 to 0.1%). The chain employs TRBV2 and TRBJ2-2; TCRdb's D call of TRBD1 is untestable without DNA. This CDR3 has 14 amino acids. Germline V gives CDR1 SNHLY, CDR2 FYNNEI. The CDR3 spells CASWGHQNTGELFF.

The chain combines TRBV28 with TRBJ2-7; TCRdb gives TRBD1 as the D gene, but with no DNA this cannot be confirmed. CDR1 is MDHEN and CDR2 is SYDVKM in the germline V gene. The CDR3 has 14 amino acids. The CDR3 here is CASRGPGSRYEQYF.

The rearrangement links TRBV20-1 to TRBJ1-2. Germline CDR1 and CDR2: DFQATT and SNEGSKA (reference sequence). This CDR3 has 11 amino acids. The CDR3: CSARAQGGITF.

The V gene is TRBV29-1, the J gene TRBJ1-2. CDR1 and CDR2 (germline): SQVTM, ANQGSEA. The CDR3 totals 12 residues. The CDR3 sequence: CSVQATNYGYTF. The variable domain in full, with the rest retrieved from reference TRBV29-1 and TRBJ1-2, is SAVISQKPSRDICQRGTSLTIQCQVDSQVTMMFWYRQQPGQSLTLIATANQGSEATYESGFVIDKFPISRPNLTFSTLTVSNMSPEDSSIYLCSVQATNYGYTFGSGTRLTVV.